Following are 10 T cell receptor beta chains from one sample sequenced in a study of shared clonotypes between healthy human individuals. The protocol was immunoSEQ multiplex PCR, while the TCRdb copy is restricted to in-frame clones and leaves out a portion. The data hold under 1,900,000 clones, with about 98.5% observed a single time. Sequenced material: naive CD4+ T cells sorted from blood. Subset of the sample: CD45RA+ positively selected. The source is a man aged 30 to 39 in good health.

The V call is TRBV5-1, the J call TRBJ2-2; D possibly corresponds to TRBD2 (5 bases). V was cut by 1 base and J by 4 bases, with 8 bases left in between. The germline gives CDR1 SGHRS, CDR2 YFSETQ. The CDR3 length is 14 residues. CDR3 amino acids: CASSLRGATGELFF. CDR3 bases: TGCGCCAGCAGCTTGCGGGGAGCCACCGGGGAGCTGTTTTTT.

The chain employs TRBV30 and TRBJ2-1; D unclear. The CDR3 loop spans 13 amino acids. Per germline, CDR1 GTSNPN and CDR2 SVGIG (reference sequence). Trimming removed 0 bases from V and 4 bases from J, with 7 bases in between. In DNA form, the CDR3 reads TGTGCCTGGAGTGTACGACGATACAATGAGCAGTTCTTC. Encoded protein: CAWSVRRYNEQFF.

The chain joins TRBV14 to TRBJ2-1, with TRBD2 matching 16 bases. The CDR3 spans 21 residues. Germline V gene data show CDR1 as SGHDN and CDR2 as FVKESK. V dropped 0 bases and J dropped 0; count of bases not matched to a gene: 8. CDR3 loop: CASSQDLSGTSGRASYNEQFF. The CDR3 DNA is TGTGCCAGCAGCCAAGATCTCTCCGGGACTAGCGGGAGGGCCTCCTACAATGAGCAGTTCTTC.

CDR3 bases: TGTGCCAGCAGCTCAAGCGGGAGGGCCGGTGACGAGCAGTACTTC. Its translation: CASSSSGRAGDEQYF. The chain links TRBV11-3 to TRBJ2-7, with 10 bases identical to TRBD2. With 4 bases clipped from V and 5 bases from J, the junction kept 8 bases outside the gene matches. Germline values: CDR1 SGHNT, CDR2 YENEEA. The CDR3 totals 15 residues.

The genes are TRBV19 and TRBJ2-7, with a tentative D call TRBD1 (5 bases). CDR1 and CDR2 (germline): LNHDA, SQIVND (reference sequence). The V end lost 2 bases, the J end lost 3 bases, and 11 bases lay between the germline ends. The CDR3 consists of 14 residues. The DNA of the CDR3 is TGTGCCAGTAGTATAAGGACACGACGCTACGAGCAGTACTTC. Amino acids: CASSIRTRRYEQYF.

This clone has just one count. The chain is built from TRBV7-8 and TRBJ2-2; 8 bases line up with TRBD1. After removal of 4 bases from V and 2 bases from J, the junction contained 6 bases not matched to a gene. CDR1 is SGHVS and CDR2 is FQNEAQ in the germline V gene. The CDR3 length is 16 residues. The CDR3 nucleotides read TGTGCCAGCAGCTCCCGGGACAGGTTTAACACCGGGGAGCTGTTTTTT. This translates into CASSSRDRFNTGELFF.

The chain links TRBV5-1 to TRBJ2-5; TRBD2 might be the D (6 bases). V was clipped by 0 bases and J by 4 bases, with 13 bases between them. Germline CDR1 SGHRS, CDR2 YFSETQ. This CDR3 is 15 amino acids long. The CDR3 region has the DNA TGCGCCAGCAGCTTGGCCGGGGAGGCGGGAGAGACCCAGTACTTC. This sequence encodes CASSLAGEAGETQYF.

This sequence joins TRBV2 and TRBJ1-5, with D unclear. The CDR3 runs 14 residues. Germline V gene sequence: CDR1 SNHLY, CDR2 FYNNEI. Trimming stripped 5 bases from V and 4 bases from J, with 12 bases between. The CDR3 sequence: CASSWFSENQPQHF. The CDR3 bases are TGTGCCAGCAGTTGGTTCTCGGAGAATCAGCCCCAGCATTTT.

The rearrangement uses TRBV6-6 and TRBJ2-7; D could derive from TRBD1 or TRBD2 (5 bases each). Germline V gene lookup returns CDR1 MNHNY and CDR2 SVGAGI (reference sequence). Trimming pared 6 bases from V and 1 base from J, leaving 16 bases between. CDR3 size: 15 residues. The CDR3 loop is CASRPSRDHSYEQYF. CDR3 in DNA: TGTGCCAGCAGACCCTCCCGGGACCATTCCTACGAGCAGTACTTC.

This chain uses TRBV28 with TRBJ1-1; D is unclear. Germline CDR1 MDHEN, CDR2 SYDVKM. This CDR3 has 12 amino acids. The CDR3 is CSCIGRNTEAFF. The CDR3 bases are TGTTCTTGTATCGGGAGGAACACTGAAGCTTTCTTT.